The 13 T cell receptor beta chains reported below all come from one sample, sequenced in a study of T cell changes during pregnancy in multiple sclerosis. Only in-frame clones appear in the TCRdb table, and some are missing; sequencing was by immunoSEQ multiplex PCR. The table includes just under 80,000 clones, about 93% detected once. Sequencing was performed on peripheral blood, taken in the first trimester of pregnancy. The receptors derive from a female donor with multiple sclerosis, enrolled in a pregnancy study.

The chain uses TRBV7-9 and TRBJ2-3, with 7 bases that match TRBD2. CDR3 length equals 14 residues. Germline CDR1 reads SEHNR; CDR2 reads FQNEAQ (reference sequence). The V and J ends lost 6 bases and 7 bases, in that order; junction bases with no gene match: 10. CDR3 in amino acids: CASRHRGDLYTQYF. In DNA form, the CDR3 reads TGTGCCAGCAGACATCGGGGGGATCTATATACGCAGTATTTT.

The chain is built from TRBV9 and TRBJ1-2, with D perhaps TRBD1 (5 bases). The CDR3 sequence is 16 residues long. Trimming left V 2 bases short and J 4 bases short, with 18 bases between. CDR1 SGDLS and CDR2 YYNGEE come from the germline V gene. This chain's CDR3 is CASSVPGAGLPYGYTF. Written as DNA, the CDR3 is TGTGCCAGCAGCGTTCCTGGGGCAGGGCTGCCCTATGGCTACACCTTC. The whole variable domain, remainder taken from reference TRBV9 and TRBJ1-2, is DSGVTQTPKHLITATGQRVTLRCSPRSGDLSVYWYQQSLDQGLQFLIQYYNGEERAKGNILERFSAQQFPDLHSELNLSSLELGDSALYFCASSVPGAGLPYGYTFGSGTRLTVV.

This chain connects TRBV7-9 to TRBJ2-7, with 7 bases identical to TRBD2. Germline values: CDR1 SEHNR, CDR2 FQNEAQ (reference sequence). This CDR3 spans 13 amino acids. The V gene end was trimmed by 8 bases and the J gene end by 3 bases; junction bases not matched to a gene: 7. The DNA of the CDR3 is TGTGCCAGCCGCTCGGGGGGTGTCTACGAGCAGTACTTC. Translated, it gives CASRSGGVYEQYF.

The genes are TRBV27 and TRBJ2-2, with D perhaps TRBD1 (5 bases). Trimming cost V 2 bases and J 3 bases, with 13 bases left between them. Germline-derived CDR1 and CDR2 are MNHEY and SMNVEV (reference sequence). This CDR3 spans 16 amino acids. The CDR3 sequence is CASSLVGAQYTGELFF. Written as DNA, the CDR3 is TGTGCCAGCAGTTTAGTAGGGGCGCAGTACACCGGGGAGCTGTTTTTT.

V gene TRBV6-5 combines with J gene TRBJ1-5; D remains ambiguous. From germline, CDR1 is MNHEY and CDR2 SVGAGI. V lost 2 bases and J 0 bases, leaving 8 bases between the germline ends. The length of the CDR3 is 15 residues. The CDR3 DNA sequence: TGTGCCAGCAGTTACGCGGCAGATAGCAATCAGCCCCAGCATTTT. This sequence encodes CASSYAADSNQPQHF.

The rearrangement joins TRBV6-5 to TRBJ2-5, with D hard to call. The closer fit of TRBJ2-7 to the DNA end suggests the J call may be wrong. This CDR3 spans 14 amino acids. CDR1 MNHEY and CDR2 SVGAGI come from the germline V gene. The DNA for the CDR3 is TGTGCCAGCAGTTACGAAGCGTTTACCTACGAGCAGTACTTC. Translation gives CASSYEAFTYEQYF.

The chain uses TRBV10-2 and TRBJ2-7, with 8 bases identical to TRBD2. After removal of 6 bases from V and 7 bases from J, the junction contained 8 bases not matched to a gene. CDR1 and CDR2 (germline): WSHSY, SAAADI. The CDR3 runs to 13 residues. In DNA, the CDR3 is TGCGCCAGCAGGGTAGCGGGGCTGGGGGAGCAGTACTTC. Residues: CASRVAGLGEQYF.

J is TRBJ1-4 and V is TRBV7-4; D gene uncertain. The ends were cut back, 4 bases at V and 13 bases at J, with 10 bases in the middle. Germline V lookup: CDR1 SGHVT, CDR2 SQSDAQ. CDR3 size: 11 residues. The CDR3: CASSSSCRLFF. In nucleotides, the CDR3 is TGTGCCAGCAGCTCATCTTGCAGACTGTTTTTT.

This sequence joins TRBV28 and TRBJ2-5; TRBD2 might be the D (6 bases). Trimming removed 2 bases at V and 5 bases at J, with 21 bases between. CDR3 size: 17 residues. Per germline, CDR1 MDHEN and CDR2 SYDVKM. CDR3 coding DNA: TGTGCCAGCAGTTTAGGGGGGTCGGGGCCCGCGGGGGAGACCCAGTACTTC. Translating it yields CASSLGGSGPAGETQYF.

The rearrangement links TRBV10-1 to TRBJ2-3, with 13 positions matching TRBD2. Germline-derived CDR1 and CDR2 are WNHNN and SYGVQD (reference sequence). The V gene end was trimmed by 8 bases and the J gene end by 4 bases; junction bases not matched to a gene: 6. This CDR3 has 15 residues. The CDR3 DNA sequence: TGCGCCAGCTCCCGGACTAGCGGGAGCGCAGATACGCAGTATTTT. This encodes CASSRTSGSADTQYF.

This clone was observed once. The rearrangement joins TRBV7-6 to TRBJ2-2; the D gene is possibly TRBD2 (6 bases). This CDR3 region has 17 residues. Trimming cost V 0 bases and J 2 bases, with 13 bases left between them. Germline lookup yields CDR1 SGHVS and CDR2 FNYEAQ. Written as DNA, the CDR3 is TGTGCCAGCAGCTTAGCGATGGGGGGACCCAACACCGGGGAGCTGTTTTTT. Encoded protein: CASSLAMGGPNTGELFF. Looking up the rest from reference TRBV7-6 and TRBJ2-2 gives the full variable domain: GAGVSQSPRYKVTKRGQDVALRCDPISGHVSLYWYRQALGQGPEFLTYFNYEAQQDKSGLPNDRFSAERPEGSISTLTIQRTEQRDSAMYRCASSLAMGGPNTGELFFGEGSRLTVL.

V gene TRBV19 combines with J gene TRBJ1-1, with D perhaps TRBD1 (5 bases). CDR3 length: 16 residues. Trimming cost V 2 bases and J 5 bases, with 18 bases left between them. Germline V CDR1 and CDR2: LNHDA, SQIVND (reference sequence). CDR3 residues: CASSIPPPGRVTEAFF. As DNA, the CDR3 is TGTGCCAGTAGTATACCCCCCCCGGGCAGGGTGACTGAAGCTTTCTTT.

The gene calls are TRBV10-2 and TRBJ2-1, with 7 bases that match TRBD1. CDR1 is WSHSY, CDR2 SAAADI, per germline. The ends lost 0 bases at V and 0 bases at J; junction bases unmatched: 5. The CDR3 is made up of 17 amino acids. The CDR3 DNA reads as TGCGCCAGCAGTGAGTCCAGACAGGGTTACTCCTACAATGAGCAGTTCTTC. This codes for CASSESRQGYSYNEQFF.